These 8 T cell receptor beta chains share one sample of origin, sequenced in a study of blood T cell repertoires in COVID-19. Clones were read by immunoSEQ multiplex PCR, and TCRdb kept only the in-frame ones, dropping some. The table includes more than 400,000 clones, 80% to 90% detected once. The sequencing input was peripheral blood. The receptors stem from a human donor in a cohort sampled during active COVID-19.

The chain uses TRBV5-1 and TRBJ2-1, with a tentative D call TRBD1 (5 bases). CDR1 and CDR2 (germline): SGHRS, YFSETQ. The CDR3 contains 12 residues. The V and J ends lost 5 bases and 8 bases respectively, with 11 bases between them. The CDR3 spells CASRQGVDEQFF. CDR3 DNA: TGCGCCAGCAGACAAGGGGTGGATGAGCAGTTCTTC.

About this clone: This may come from a read error, since a much larger clone is one base off. The genes are TRBV6-6 and TRBJ1-1, with a weak D call TRBD1 (5 bases). This CDR3 is 13 amino acids long. CDR1 MNHNY and CDR2 SVGAGI come from the germline V gene (reference sequence). Trimming removed 2 bases at V and 3 bases at J, with 7 bases between. The CDR3 reads CASSYPGDTEAFF. In DNA form, the CDR3 reads TGTGCCAGCAGTTACCCGGGGGACACTGAAGCTTTCTTT.

The rearrangement links TRBV6-5 to TRBJ1-5; D uncertain. This CDR3 comprises 15 residues. The V end was cut by 0 bases, the J end by 3 bases, with 9 bases between. Germline assignment: CDR1 MNHEY and CDR2 SVGAGI. The DNA for the CDR3 is TGTGCCAGCAGTTACTCTATCGGGTCCAATCAGCCCCAGCATTTT. Its protein is CASSYSIGSNQPQHF.

The chain couples TRBV7-2 to TRBJ2-7; 15 bases map to TRBD2. CDR1 is SGHTA and CDR2 is FQGNSA in the germline V gene. Trimming removed 5 bases from V and 4 bases from J; junction bases left unmatched: 3. The length of the CDR3 is 15 residues. CDR3 sequence: CASSPGTSGRYEQYF. DNA for the CDR3: TGTGCCAGCAGCCCTGGGACTAGCGGGAGGTACGAGCAGTACTTC.

The J gene is TRBJ2-2, the V gene TRBV6-2 or TRBV6-3; D perhaps matches TRBD1 (6 bases). Trimming removed 0 bases from V and 7 bases from J, with 12 bases in between. The CDR3 loop spans 15 amino acids. Germline assignment: CDR1 MNHEY and CDR2 SVGEGT. The CDR3 spells CASSYSYRADGELFF. The CDR3 coding sequence is TGTGCCAGCAGTTACTCGTACAGGGCGGACGGGGAGCTGTTTTTT.

The chain carries TRBV6-6 and TRBJ2-7, with D perhaps TRBD1 (5 bases). The CDR3 contains 14 residues. The V gene lost 6 bases and the J gene lost 0 bases, with 12 bases spanning the gap. Germline CDR1 MNHNY, CDR2 SVGAGI (reference sequence). CDR3 loop: CASSLRVNSYEQYF. In nucleotides, the CDR3 is TGTGCCAGCAGCCTCAGGGTCAACTCCTACGAGCAGTACTTC.

As for this clone: One end of the junction fails to match germline, which may point to a read error. V is TRBV7-7 and J is TRBJ2-5, with 7 bases fitting TRBD1. In germline, CDR1 is SSHAT, CDR2 FNYEAQ (reference sequence). This CDR3 has 14 residues. As DNA, the CDR3 is TGTGCTAGCAGCTTAGACAGGGTTCAAGAGACCCAGTACTTC. As protein: CASSLDRVQETQYF.

The rearrangement uses TRBV4-2 and TRBJ2-1; D gene ambiguous. V dropped 0 bases and J dropped 6 bases, with 9 bases sitting between them. This CDR3 comprises 14 residues. Germline V lookup: CDR1 LGHNA, CDR2 YNFKEQ. The CDR3, as DNA: TGTGCCAGCAGCCAAGAAGGAGTTGTCAATGAGCAGTTCTTC. This sequence encodes CASSQEGVVNEQFF.